This T cell receptor (beta chain) is from a study of cytomegalovirus exposure and HLA in healthy donors. Study context: From approximately 170 million T cells, an earlier analysis saw 120 million or so unique TCR beta sequences.

A remark on this clone: Its target is not known.

The CDR3 has 17 amino acids. Trimming stripped 0 bases from V and 2 bases from J, with 14 bases between. Germline CDR1 GTSNPN, CDR2 SVGIG (reference sequence). A multiplex PCR was run with 60 Vbeta primers and 13 Jbeta primers. Assay used: immunoSEQ multiplex PCR; TCRdb lists only in-frame clones, some missing. The sample carries roughly 170,000 clones, around 82% recorded once. Study-level findings and limits: A later analysis revealed that TCR association rates differed between HLA loci, peaking at DRB1 and bottoming out at HLA-C.

This receptor was identified in a woman between 45 and 65 years old in good health and CMV-seropositive. Sequenced: PBMCs. The genes are TRBV30 and TRBJ1-6; D remains ambiguous. CDR3 DNA: TGTGCCTGGAGTGTACCGTCGGGAGTCCCCTATAATTCACCCCTCCACTTT. Translation gives CAWSVPSGVPYNSPLHF.